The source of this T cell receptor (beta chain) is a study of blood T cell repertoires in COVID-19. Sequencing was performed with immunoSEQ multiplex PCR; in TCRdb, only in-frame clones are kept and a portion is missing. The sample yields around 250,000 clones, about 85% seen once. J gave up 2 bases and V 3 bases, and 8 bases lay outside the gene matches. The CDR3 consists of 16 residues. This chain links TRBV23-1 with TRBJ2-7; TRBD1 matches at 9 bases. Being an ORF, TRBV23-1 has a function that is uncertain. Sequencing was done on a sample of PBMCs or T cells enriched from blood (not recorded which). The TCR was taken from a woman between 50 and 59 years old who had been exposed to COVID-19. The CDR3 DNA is TGCGCCAGCAGTCAGCCCGGGACAGGGCAACCCTACGAGCAGTACTTC. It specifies CASSQPGTGQPYEQYF.